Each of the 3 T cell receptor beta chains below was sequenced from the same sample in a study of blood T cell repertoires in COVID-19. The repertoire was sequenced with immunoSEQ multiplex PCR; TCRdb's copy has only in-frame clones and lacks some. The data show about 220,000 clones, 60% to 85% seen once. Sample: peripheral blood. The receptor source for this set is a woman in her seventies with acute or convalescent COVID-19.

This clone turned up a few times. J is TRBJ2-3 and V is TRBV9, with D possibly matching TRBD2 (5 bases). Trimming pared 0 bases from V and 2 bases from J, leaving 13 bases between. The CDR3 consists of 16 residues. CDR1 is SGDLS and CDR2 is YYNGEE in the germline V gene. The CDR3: CASSVARSRVTDTQYF. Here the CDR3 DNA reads TGTGCCAGCAGCGTAGCTCGTTCGAGGGTCACAGATACGCAGTATTTT.

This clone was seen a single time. The CDR3 nucleotides read TGTGCCAGCAGCTTAGGACCGACTAGCGGGGACCAAGAGACCCAGTACTTC. Residues: CASSLGPTSGDQETQYF. The V and J genes are TRBV11-3 and TRBJ2-5; 11 bases map to TRBD2. Germline V CDR1 and CDR2: SGHNT, YENEEA. The CDR3 has 17 amino acids. The ends lost 1 base at V and 0 bases at J; junction bases unmatched: 4.

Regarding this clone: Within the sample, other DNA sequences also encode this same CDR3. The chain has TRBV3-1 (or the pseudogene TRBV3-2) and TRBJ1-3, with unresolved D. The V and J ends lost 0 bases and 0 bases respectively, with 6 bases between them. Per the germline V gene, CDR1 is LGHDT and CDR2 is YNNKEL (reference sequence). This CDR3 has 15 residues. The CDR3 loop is CASSQEGVSGNTIYF. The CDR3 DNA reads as TGTGCCAGCAGCCAAGAGGGAGTCTCTGGAAACACCATATATTTT.